These T cell receptor beta chains were read from a single sample in a study of technical replicates of blood from a few donors. Data came from immunoSEQ multiplex PCR; TCRdb stores just in-frame clones and leaves some out. This sample has about 100,000 clones, with approximately 96% found just once. Sequenced input: T cells isolated from PBMCs. The receptors originated from a human donor in good health. CDR3s include the opening cysteine and the closing phenylalanine or tryptophan. Fields, in order: V gene, J gene, CDR3 length, D gene, clone size, CDR3 DNA, CDR3 protein. A D gene is named only where the DNA matches it firmly. For some rows the clone size is stated as once, few or many, or as a class when expanded; others skip it.

TRBV13	TRBJ1-6	15	.	.	TGTGCCAGCAGCTTAGGAAGGGGTTCAGTTTCACCCCTCCACTTT	CASSLGRGSVSPLHF
TRBV19	TRBJ1-1	12	.	once	TGTGCCAGTACTACCCAGGGGACTGAAGCTTTCTTT	CASTTQGTEAFF
TRBV6-4	TRBJ2-1	16	TRBD2	.	TGTGCCAGCAGTGACTCGCTAGCGGGGGGAATGGATGAGCAGTTCTTC	CASSDSLAGGMDEQFF
TRBV5-1	TRBJ2-5	15	TRBD2	.	TGCGCCAGCAGCTCGCTTAGCGGGGTTCAAGAGACCCAGTACTTC	CASSSLSGVQETQYF
TRBV11-3	TRBJ1-2	15	TRBD1	.	TGTGCCAGCAGCTTAGCAGGGACAGGGGGCCGGGGCTACACCTTC	CASSLAGTGGRGYTF
TRBV5-8	TRBJ2-5	16	TRBD2	.	TGTGCCAGCAGCCCGGGACTAGCGGGCGCACAAGAGACCCAGTACTTC	CASSPGLAGAQETQYF
TRBV12-5	TRBJ2-7	15	.	.	TGTGCTAGTGGTCTTGGGAGGGGGGGGGCTTACGAGCAGTACTTC	CASGLGRGGAYEQYF
TRBV7-9	TRBJ2-1	17	TRBD2	.	TGTGCCAGCAGCTTAGCCTTGACTAGCGGGGCGTACAATGAGCAGTTCTTC	CASSLALTSGAYNEQFF
TRBV5-6	TRBJ1-5	17	TRBD1	once	TGTGCCAGCAGCTCGACAGGGAAGGTCGCCAGCAATCAGCCCCAGCATTTT	CASSSTGKVASNQPQHF
TRBV6-1	TRBJ1-2	13	TRBD1	.	TGTGCCAGCAGTGAGGACAGGGGGACGGGCTACACCTTC	CASSEDRGTGYTF
TRBV5-1	TRBJ2-3	22	TRBD2	.	TGCGCCAGCAGCTTGCGGGGATTTTCCGGGACTAGCAGGAAAACTAGCACAGATACGCAGTATTTT	CASSLRGFSGTSRKTSTDTQYF
TRBV20-1	TRBJ1-4	11	.	.	TGCAGTGCGACGGACTATGAAAAACTGTTTTTT	CSATDYEKLFF
TRBV25-1	TRBJ2-2	14	TRBD1	.	TGTGCCAGCAGGCCGGGACAGGGGACCGGGGAGCTGTTTTTT	CASRPGQGTGELFF
TRBV14	TRBJ2-7	12	.	.	TGTGCCAGCAGCCAAGGTTTAGTTCTCCTGTACTTC	CASSQGLVLLYF
TRBV28	TRBJ2-7	14	.	.	TGTGCCAGCAGTTTTACCCGGAGCTCCTACGAGCAGTACTTC	CASSFTRSSYEQYF
TRBV5-8	TRBJ2-3	17	TRBD2	.	TGTGCCAGCAGCTTGGAGCTAGCGGGAGGGCAAACAGATACGCAGTATTTT	CASSLELAGGQTDTQYF
TRBV21-1	TRBJ2-7	17	.	.	TGTGCCAGCGTAGATAGCTACTGCCGGGATTGGTCCTACGAGCAGTACTTC	CASVDSYCRDWSYEQYF
TRBV28	TRBJ2-7	14	TRBD1	.	TGTGCCAGCAGTCTTTTAGGGACAGGCCACGAGCAGTACTTC	CASSLLGTGHEQYF
TRBV20-1	TRBJ2-1	10	.	.	TGCAGTGTTAGGCGGGAAGAGCAGTTCTTC	CSVRREEQFF
TRBV27	TRBJ2-1	13	.	.	TGTGCCAGCAGTTTATTCACATACAATGAGCAGTTCTTC	CASSLFTYNEQFF
TRBV27	TRBJ1-1	17	.	.	TGTGCCAGTTACAAAGGGGGAGAAGCCACGGTGGGGACTGAAGCTTTCTTT	CASYKGGEATVGTEAFF
TRBV2	TRBJ2-7	13	.	.	TGTGCCAGCAAGCAGAGGTTGGCCTACGAGCAGTACTTC	CASKQRLAYEQYF
TRBV6-1	TRBJ1-3	15	.	.	TGTGCCAGCAGTGAAGACTGGTACTCTGGAAACACCATATATTTT	CASSEDWYSGNTIYF
TRBV5-6	TRBJ2-5	15	TRBD2	.	TGTGCCAGCAGCCGGGGAGGCGGGGGACAAGAGACCCAGTACTTC	CASSRGGGGQETQYF
TRBV19	TRBJ2-7	16	.	.	TGTGCCAGTAGTATAGATCCTACAGGGTTCGTATACGAGCAGTACTTC	CASSIDPTGFVYEQYF
TRBV29-1	TRBJ2-3	13	TRBD2	.	TGCAGCGGTAGGACTAGCGGTGGAGATACGCAGTATTTT	CSGRTSGGDTQYF
TRBV7-6	TRBJ1-6	16	TRBD1	.	TGTGCCAGCAGCGCCGGACAGGGCGTCTATAATTCACCCCTCCACTTT	CASSAGQGVYNSPLHF
TRBV19	TRBJ1-5	13	.	.	TGTGCCAGTAGTATACTCATAAGCCAGCCCCAGCATTTT	CASSILISQPQHF
TRBV18	TRBJ2-1	14	TRBD1	.	TGTGCCAGCTCACCCGGGACAGCAGACAATGAGCAGTTCTTC	CASSPGTADNEQFF
TRBV9	TRBJ1-1	14	.	.	TGTGCCAGCAGCGTAGGCACGGGGAACACTGAAGCTTTCTTT	CASSVGTGNTEAFF
TRBV5-1	TRBJ2-5	18	TRBD2	.	TGCGCCAGCAGCTTGGAAGTATCTGCGGGAGCTCGCCAAGAGACCCAGTACTTC	CASSLEVSAGARQETQYF
TRBV2	TRBJ2-4	15	.	.	TGTGCCAGCAGGACGGAGGCGGGGTCCAAAAACATTCAGTACTTC	CASRTEAGSKNIQYF
TRBV19	TRBJ2-2	13	TRBD1	.	TGTGCCAGTAGTTGGACAGGAACCGGGGAGCTGTTTTTT	CASSWTGTGELFF
TRBV6-4	TRBJ2-7	13	.	.	TGTGCCAGCAGTGACTCTCCCGGCTACGAGCAGTACTTC	CASSDSPGYEQYF
TRBV6-1	TRBJ1-2	10	.	.	TGTGCCAGCATAGGAGGTTCCTACACCTTC	CASIGGSYTF
TRBV5-1	TRBJ2-7	12	.	.	TGCGCCAGCAGCGAGCAGGGCTACGAGCAGTACTTC	CASSEQGYEQYF
TRBV5-6	TRBJ1-2	16	TRBD1	once	TGTGCCAGCAGCTTAACTTCAACTTACGACAGGGACGGCTACACCTTC	CASSLTSTYDRDGYTF
TRBV9	TRBJ2-3	18	TRBD1	once	TGTGCCAGCAGCCCCCACTTTCCGGGACAGCCTAGCACAGATACGCAGTATTTT	CASSPHFPGQPSTDTQYF
TRBV11-2	TRBJ2-3	12	.	.	TGTGCCAGCAGCCTAGGCGGGGATACGCAGTATTTT	CASSLGGDTQYF
TRBV29-1	TRBJ2-1	14	.	.	TGCAGCGTTGACTTGGGCAGGGCTGACAATGAGCAGTTCTTC	CSVDLGRADNEQFF
TRBV6-6	TRBJ1-1	12	.	.	TGTGCCAGCAGGCAGGGTGGCACTGAAGCTTTCTTT	CASRQGGTEAFF
TRBV6-1	TRBJ1-1	15	TRBD1	.	TGTGCCAGCAGCTGGGGGTCAGGGGGCGTGGGGAGAGCTTTCTTT	CASSWGSGGVGRAFF
TRBV6-5	TRBJ2-2	12	.	.	TGTGCCAGCCGAGGGGGTGCCGGGGAGCTGTTTTTT	CASRGGAGELFF
TRBV7-9	TRBJ2-3	16	TRBD2	.	TGTGCCAGCAGCCGAGTTAGCGGGGGACACACAGATACGCAGTATTTT	CASSRVSGGHTDTQYF
TRBV2	TRBJ1-3	11	.	.	TGTGCCAGCAGTGGAGGTAACACCATATATTTT	CASSGGNTIYF
TRBV9	TRBJ2-5	15	.	.	TGTGCCAGCAGCGTAGTGGGACTCAACCAAGAGACCCAGTACTTC	CASSVVGLNQETQYF
TRBV18	TRBJ1-5	15	TRBD1	.	TGTGCCAGCTCAGGACAGGGCGGTAGCAATCAGCCCCAGCATTTT	CASSGQGGSNQPQHF
TRBV11-3	TRBJ2-2	13	.	.	TGTGCCAGCAGCTTAGATCTTACCGGGGAGCTGTTTTTT	CASSLDLTGELFF
TRBV2	TRBJ2-5	15	TRBD2	.	TGTGCCAGCAGTGGGGGACTAACCCGAGAGGAGACCCAGTACTTC	CASSGGLTREETQYF
TRBV2	TRBJ2-7	19	TRBD2	.	TGTGCCAGCAGTGAATCGCGGGGGGGGGCTTTGGGTTTCTCCTACGAGCAGTACTTC	CASSESRGGALGFSYEQYF
TRBV7-8	TRBJ2-1	12	.	.	TGTGCCAGCGGGAGCTCCTACAATGAGCAGTTCTTC	CASGSSYNEQFF
TRBV7-9	TRBJ1-5	14	.	.	TGTGCCAGCAGCTTTTCGGGGAGCAATCAGCCCCAGCATTTT	CASSFSGSNQPQHF
TRBV7-9	TRBJ2-5	15	TRBD2	once	TGTGCCAGCAGCTTATCCAGCGGGGGAGTGGAGACCCAGTACTTC	CASSLSSGGVETQYF
TRBV5-1	TRBJ2-4	16	.	.	TGCGCCAGCAGCTTGACGGAGGCCCTAGCCAAAAACATTCAGTACTTC	CASSLTEALAKNIQYF
TRBV14	TRBJ1-1	16	.	once	TGTGCCAGCAGCCAAGGGGACATCAGGATGAACACTGAAGCTTTCTTT	CASSQGDIRMNTEAFF
TRBV11-2	TRBJ2-3	15	.	.	TGTGCCAGCAGCTTAGGGTACACCCGCACAGATACGCAGTATTTT	CASSLGYTRTDTQYF